This T cell receptor (beta chain) comes out of a study of shared clonotypes between healthy human individuals. Study-wide results and caveats: Larger estimated richness was generally recorded for naive subsets relative to memory subsets.

V gave up 3 bases and J gave up 7 bases, with 16 bases separating them. CDR1 and CDR2 from the germline V gene are GTSNPN and SVGIG (reference sequence). The CDR3 spans 13 residues. On this clone itself: The antigen is not known.

Some clones are missing from TCRdb's copy, which holds only in-frame ones; the method was immunoSEQ multiplex PCR. The sample holds some 500,000 clones, roughly 95% seen once. The TCR was taken from a woman aged 25 to 39 in good health. The chain couples TRBV30 to TRBJ2-7, with D maybe TRBD2 (5 bases). The specimen sequenced was naive CD4+ T cells sorted from blood. Subset specified: CD45RA+ positively selected. As DNA, the CDR3 is TGTGCCTGGAGCACCCACCCGGGGATAGAGCAGTACTTC. Translated, it gives CAWSTHPGIEQYF.